The present entry profiles one T cell receptor (beta chain) with its context. These data originate in a study of blood T cell repertoires in COVID-19. Study overall: Sample material is recorded as cDNA or gDNA derived from T cells, B-cell-depleted T cells, or PBMCs.

Profiled with immunoSEQ multiplex PCR; TCRdb holds only in-frame clones, not every one. The sample comprises about 110,000 clones, nearly 90% of which are singletons, and 4.8% rests with the top ten. Sequencing input: peripheral blood. The sequence was obtained from a human donor in a cohort sampled during active COVID-19.

The CDR3 bases are TGTGCCAGCAGCTCCCAAGGGGTAGCGGGAGGTGAGCAGTACTTC. This gives the protein CASSSQGVAGGEQYF. The rearrangement joins TRBV5-5 to TRBJ2-7, with 10 positions matching TRBD2. The CDR3 loop spans 15 amino acids. In germline, CDR1 is SGHKS, CDR2 YYEKEE (reference sequence). V lost 3 bases to trimming and J lost 7 bases; unmatched junction nucleotides: 10.